These 11 T cell receptor beta chains were sequenced from one sample in a study of beta chain features in type 1 diabetes. The sequenced template was cDNA made from the entire isolated RNA. TCRdb's table, derived via immunoSEQ multiplex PCR, lists solely in-frame clones and lacks some. This table has about 290,000 clones, 8% appearing once. The sequenced sample consisted of central memory CD4+ T cells from blood. These receptor sequences come from a young woman in good health.

This clone occurred a few times. The chain uses TRBV4-1 and TRBJ1-3; D is possibly TRBD1 (6 bases). Germline CDR1 is MGHRA and CDR2 is YSYEKL. Trimming shortened V by 4 bases and J by 0 bases, and 13 bases separated the two germline ends. The CDR3 totals 16 residues. The CDR3 spells CASSRPGGGSGNTIYF. CDR3 sequence (DNA): TGCGCCAGCAGCCGGCCCGGAGGGGGCTCTGGAAACACCATATATTTT.

The chain has TRBV5-1 and TRBJ1-4; D gene uncertain. This CDR3 comprises 15 residues. Looked up from germline, CDR1 is SGHRS and CDR2 is YFSETQ. Between the trimmed V and J ends, which lost 5 bases and 0 bases, there was a span of 11 bases. The CDR3 nucleotides are TGCGCCAGCAGTTGGAAAGACTCAACTAATGAAAAACTGTTTTTT. It yields the protein CASSWKDSTNEKLFF.

The CDR3 DNA follows: TGTGCCATTAGGGCGGGACAGCTAAACTATGGCTACACCTTC. Translating it yields CAIRAGQLNYGYTF. The chain combines TRBV28 with TRBJ1-2, with TRBD1 matching over 7 bases. CDR1 MDHEN and CDR2 SYDVKM come from the germline V gene. Trimming at V came to 10 bases and at J to 2 bases, leaving 10 bases not matched to a gene. CDR3 length: 14 amino acids.

The chain is built from TRBV11-3 and TRBJ1-5; 12 nucleotides match TRBD1. Trimming at V came to 5 bases and at J to 7 bases, leaving 6 bases not matched to a gene. This CDR3 is 15 amino acids long. Germline V gene data show CDR1 as SGHNT and CDR2 as YENEEA. The CDR3 bases are TGTGCCAGCAGCGTAGGGGACAGGGGGCAACAGCCCCAGCATTTT. Its protein is CASSVGDRGQQPQHF. Full variable domain (rest looked up from reference TRBV11-3 and TRBJ1-5): EAGVVQSPRYKIIEKKQPVAFWCNPISGHNTLYWYLQNLGQGPELLIRYENEEAVDDSQLPKDRFSAERLKGVDSTLKIQPAELGDSAVYLCASSVGDRGQQPQHFGDGTRLSIL.

This sequence joins TRBV18 and TRBJ2-7; TRBD1 matches 11 bases. The V gene's germline CDR1 is KGHSH and CDR2 LQKENI. The CDR3 is made up of 15 amino acids. V was clipped by 5 bases and J by 0 bases; unmatched bases: 3. The CDR3 here is CASSRTGGFSYEQYF. The CDR3, as DNA: TGTGCCAGCTCAAGGACAGGGGGCTTCTCCTACGAGCAGTACTTC. The full variable domain, completed using reference TRBV18 and TRBJ2-7, is NAGVMQNPRHLVRRRGQEARLRCSPMKGHSHVYWYRQLPEEGLKFMVYLQKENIIDESGMPKERFSAEFPKEGPSILRIQQVVRGDSAAYFCASSRTGGFSYEQYFGPGTRLTVT.

This clone was picked up a small number of times. The genes are TRBV7-2 and TRBJ2-3; D remains unclear. Trimming took 3 bases from V and 8 from J, leaving 12 bases between them. CDR1 is SGHTA, CDR2 FQGNSA, per germline. The CDR3 is made up of 13 amino acids. CDR3 protein: CASSFELTRTQYF. CDR3 DNA: TGTGCCAGCAGCTTCGAATTGACCCGTACGCAGTATTTT.

This clone was detected a few times. V is TRBV6-6 and J is TRBJ1-3; a possible D gene is TRBD1 (5 bases). Trimming pared 6 bases from V and 7 bases from J, leaving 10 bases between. The CDR3 spans 12 residues. CDR1 MNHNY and CDR2 SVGAGI come from the germline V gene (reference sequence). In DNA, the CDR3 is TGTGCCAGCAGCAGCGGGGCCAACACCATATATTTT. Translation gives CASSSGANTIYF.

The gene calls are TRBV5-4 and TRBJ2-7; D possibly corresponds to TRBD1 (5 bases). The V and J ends lost 3 bases and 4 bases respectively, with 11 bases between them. This CDR3 spans 13 amino acids. Germline CDR1 and CDR2: SGHNT and YYREEE (reference sequence). CDR3 sequence: CASSSMTAYEQYF. CDR3 nucleotides: TGTGCCAGCAGCTCGATGACAGCTTACGAGCAGTACTTC.

The chain combines TRBV18 with TRBJ2-2; D is unclear. The CDR3 extends over 17 amino acids. The ends were cut back, 1 base at V and 0 bases at J, with 12 bases in the middle. CDR1 and CDR2 (germline): KGHSH, LQKENI. CDR3 region: CASSPLNGQTNTGELFF. Written as DNA, the CDR3 is TGTGCCAGCTCACCACTGAACGGCCAGACGAACACCGGGGAGCTGTTTTTT. Looking up the rest from reference TRBV18 and TRBJ2-2 gives the full variable domain: NAGVMQNPRHLVRRRGQEARLRCSPMKGHSHVYWYRQLPEEGLKFMVYLQKENIIDESGMPKERFSAEFPKEGPSILRIQQVVRGDSAAYFCASSPLNGQTNTGELFFGEGSRLTVL.

This clone was observed a few times. The chain joins TRBV9 to TRBJ1-3; TRBD1 is a possible D gene (5 bases). The ends were cut back, 3 bases at V and 0 bases at J, with 13 bases in the middle. There are 16 residues in the CDR3. In germline, CDR1 is SGDLS, CDR2 YYNGEE. CDR3 residues: CASSAAFGGSGNTIYF. The CDR3 coding sequence is TGTGCCAGCAGCGCGGCGTTCGGGGGCTCTGGAAACACCATATATTTT.

The CDR3 nucleotides are TGTGCCAGCAGCTCGGACAAGACCCAAGAGACCCAGTACTTC. This encodes CASSSDKTQETQYF. The genes are TRBV7-2 and TRBJ2-5; D is possibly TRBD1 (5 bases). The ends were cut back, 4 bases at V and 1 base at J, with 10 bases in the middle. The CDR3 is 14 residues long. Germline values: CDR1 SGHTA, CDR2 FQGNSA. Full variable domain (remainder filled in from reference TRBV7-2 and TRBJ2-5): GAGVSQSPSNKVTEKGKDVELRCDPISGHTALYWYRQSLGQGLEFLIYFQGNSAPDKSGLPSDRFSAERTGGSVSTLTIQRTQQEDSAVYLCASSSDKTQETQYFGPGTRLLVL.